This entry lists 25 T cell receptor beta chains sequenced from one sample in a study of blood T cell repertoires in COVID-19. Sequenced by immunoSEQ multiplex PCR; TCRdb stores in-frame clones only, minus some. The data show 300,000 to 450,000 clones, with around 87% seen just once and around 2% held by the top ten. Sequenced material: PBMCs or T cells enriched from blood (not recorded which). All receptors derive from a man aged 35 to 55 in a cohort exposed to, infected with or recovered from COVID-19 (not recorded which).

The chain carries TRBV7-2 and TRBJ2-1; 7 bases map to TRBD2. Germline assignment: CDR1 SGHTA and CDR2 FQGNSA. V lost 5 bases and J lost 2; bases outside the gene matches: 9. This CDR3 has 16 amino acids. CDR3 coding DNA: TGTGCCAGCAGCCAATCAGCGGGGCCCACCTACAATGAGCAGTTCTTC. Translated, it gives CASSQSAGPTYNEQFF.

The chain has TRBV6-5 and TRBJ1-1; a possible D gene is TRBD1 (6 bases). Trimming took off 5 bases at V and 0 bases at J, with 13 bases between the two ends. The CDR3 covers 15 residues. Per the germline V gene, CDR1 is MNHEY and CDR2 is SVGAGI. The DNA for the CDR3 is TGTGCCAGCAGTCAGGACAGCCTCATGAACACTGAAGCTTTCTTT. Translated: CASSQDSLMNTEAFF.

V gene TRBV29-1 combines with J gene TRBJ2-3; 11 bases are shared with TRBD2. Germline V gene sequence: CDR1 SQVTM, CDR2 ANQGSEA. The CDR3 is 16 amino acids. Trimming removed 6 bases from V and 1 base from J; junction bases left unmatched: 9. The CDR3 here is CSVRPGLAVRTDTQYF. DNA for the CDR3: TGCAGCGTCCGCCCGGGACTAGCGGTTCGCACAGATACGCAGTATTTT.

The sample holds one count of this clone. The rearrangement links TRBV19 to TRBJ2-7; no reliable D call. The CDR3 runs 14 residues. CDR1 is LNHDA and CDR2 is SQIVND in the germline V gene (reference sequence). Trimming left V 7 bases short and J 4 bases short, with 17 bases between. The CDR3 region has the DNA TGTGCCAGTACCCCTAGTGCTAGAAGATACGAGCAGTACTTC. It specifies CASTPSARRYEQYF.

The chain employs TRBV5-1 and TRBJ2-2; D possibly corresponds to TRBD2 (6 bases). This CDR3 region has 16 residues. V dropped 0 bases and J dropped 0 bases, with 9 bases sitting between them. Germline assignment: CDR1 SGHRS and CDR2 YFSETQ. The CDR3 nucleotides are TGCGCCAGCAGCTTGGCCGCGGGGCCGAACACCGGGGAGCTGTTTTTT. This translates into CASSLAAGPNTGELFF.

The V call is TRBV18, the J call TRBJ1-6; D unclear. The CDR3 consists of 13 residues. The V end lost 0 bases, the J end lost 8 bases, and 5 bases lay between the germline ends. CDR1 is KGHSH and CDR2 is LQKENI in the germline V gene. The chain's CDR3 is CASSPPLYSPLHF. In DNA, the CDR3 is TGTGCCAGCTCACCACCGCTATATTCACCCCTCCACTTT. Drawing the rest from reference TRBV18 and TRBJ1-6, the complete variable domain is NAGVMQNPRHLVRRRGQEARLRCSPMKGHSHVYWYRQLPEEGLKFMVYLQKENIIDESGMPKERFSAEFPKEGPSILRIQQVVRGDSAAYFCASSPPLYSPLHFGNGTRLTVT.

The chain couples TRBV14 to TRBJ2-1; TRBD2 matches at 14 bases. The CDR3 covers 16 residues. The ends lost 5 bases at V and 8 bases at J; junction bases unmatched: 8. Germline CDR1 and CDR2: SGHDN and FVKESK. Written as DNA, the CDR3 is TGTGCCAGCAGCACCGGGACTAGCGGGAGATCCCATGAGCAGTTCTTC. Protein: CASSTGTSGRSHEQFF.

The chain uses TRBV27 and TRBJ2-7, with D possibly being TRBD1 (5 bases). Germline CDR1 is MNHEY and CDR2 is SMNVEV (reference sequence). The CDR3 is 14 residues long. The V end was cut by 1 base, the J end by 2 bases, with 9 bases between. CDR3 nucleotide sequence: TGTGCCAGCAGTTTATACTGGACAACCTACGAGCAGTACTTC. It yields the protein CASSLYWTTYEQYF.

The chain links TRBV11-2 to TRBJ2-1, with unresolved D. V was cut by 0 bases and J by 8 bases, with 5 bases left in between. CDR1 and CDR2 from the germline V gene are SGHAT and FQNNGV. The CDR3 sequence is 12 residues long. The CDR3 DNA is TGTGCCAGCAGCTTAGACCGGGATGAGCAGTTCTTC. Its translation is CASSLDRDEQFF.

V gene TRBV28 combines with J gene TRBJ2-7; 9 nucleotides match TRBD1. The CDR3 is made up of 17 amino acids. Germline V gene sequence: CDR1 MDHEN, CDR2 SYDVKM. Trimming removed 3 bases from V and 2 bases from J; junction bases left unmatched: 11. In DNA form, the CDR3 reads TGTGCCAGCAGTTTCCTGATGACAGGGGGTTTCCCCTACGAGCAGTACTTC. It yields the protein CASSFLMTGGFPYEQYF.

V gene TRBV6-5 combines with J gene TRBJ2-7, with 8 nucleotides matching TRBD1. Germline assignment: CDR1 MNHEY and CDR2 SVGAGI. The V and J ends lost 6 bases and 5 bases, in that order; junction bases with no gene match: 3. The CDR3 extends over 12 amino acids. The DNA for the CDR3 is TGTGCCAGCAGCGCACAGGGGGACGAGCAGTACTTC. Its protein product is CASSAQGDEQYF.

CDR3 sequence: CATGRKGGEVSNEQFF. In nucleotides, the CDR3 is TGTGCCACCGGGCGTAAAGGGGGGGAAGTAAGCAATGAGCAGTTCTTC. This chain uses TRBV15 with TRBJ2-1, with D tentatively TRBD2 (7 bases). Germline CDR1 LNHNV, CDR2 YYDKDF (reference sequence). V was shortened by 8 bases and J by 6 bases, with 23 bases between the two germline ends. CDR3 length equals 16 residues.

The CDR3 is CASSLTNRLMNTEAFF. The CDR3 region has the DNA TGTGCCAGCAGCTTAACAAACAGGCTCATGAACACTGAAGCTTTCTTT. The chain couples TRBV7-2 to TRBJ1-1; D may be TRBD1 (5 bases). The CDR3 is 16 residues long. The ends were cut back, 2 bases at V and 0 bases at J, with 13 bases in the middle. Germline assignment: CDR1 SGHTA and CDR2 FQGNSA.

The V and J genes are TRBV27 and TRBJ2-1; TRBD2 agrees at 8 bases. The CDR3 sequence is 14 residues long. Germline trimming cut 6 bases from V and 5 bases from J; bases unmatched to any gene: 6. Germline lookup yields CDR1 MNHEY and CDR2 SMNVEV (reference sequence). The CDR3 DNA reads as TGTGCCAGCAGGCCGGGGGGGAAGAACAATGAGCAGTTCTTC. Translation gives CASRPGGKNNEQFF.

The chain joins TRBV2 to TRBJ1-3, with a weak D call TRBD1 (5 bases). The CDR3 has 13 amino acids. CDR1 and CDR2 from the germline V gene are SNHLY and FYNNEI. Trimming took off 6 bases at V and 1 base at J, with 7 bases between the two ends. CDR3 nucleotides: TGTGCCAGCAGGACAGATTCTGGAAACACCATATATTTT. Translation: CASRTDSGNTIYF.

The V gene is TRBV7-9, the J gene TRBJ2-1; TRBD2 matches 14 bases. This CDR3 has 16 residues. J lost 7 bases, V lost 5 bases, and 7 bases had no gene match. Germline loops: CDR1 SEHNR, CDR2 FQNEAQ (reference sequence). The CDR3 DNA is TGTGCCAGCAGCCCCCAGGGACTAGCGGGAGTAAATGAGCAGTTCTTC. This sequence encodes CASSPQGLAGVNEQFF.

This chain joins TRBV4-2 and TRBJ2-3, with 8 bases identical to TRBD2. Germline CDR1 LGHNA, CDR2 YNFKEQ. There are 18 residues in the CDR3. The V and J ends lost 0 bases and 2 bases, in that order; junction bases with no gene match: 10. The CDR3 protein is CASSQDFTSGAFTDTQYF. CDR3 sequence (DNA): TGTGCCAGCAGCCAAGATTTTACTAGCGGAGCGTTCACAGATACGCAGTATTTT.

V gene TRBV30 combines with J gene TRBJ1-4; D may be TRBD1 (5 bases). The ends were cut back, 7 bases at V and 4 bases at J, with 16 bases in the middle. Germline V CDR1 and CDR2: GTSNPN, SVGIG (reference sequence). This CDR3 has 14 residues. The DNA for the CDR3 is TGTGCCTATAACACCGGGACTGATAATGAAAAACTGTTTTTT. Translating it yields CAYNTGTDNEKLFF.

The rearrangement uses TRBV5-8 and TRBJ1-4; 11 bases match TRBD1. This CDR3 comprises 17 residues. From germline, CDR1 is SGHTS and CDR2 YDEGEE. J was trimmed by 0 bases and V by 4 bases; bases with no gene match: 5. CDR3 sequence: CASSGWTGGATNEKLFF. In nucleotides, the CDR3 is TGTGCCAGCAGCGGATGGACAGGGGGCGCAACTAATGAAAAACTGTTTTTT. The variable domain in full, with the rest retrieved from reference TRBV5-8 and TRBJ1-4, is EAGVTQSPTHLIKTRGQQATLRCSPISGHTSVYWYQQALGLGLQFLLWYDEGEERNRGNFPPRFSGRQFPNYSSELNVNALELEDSALYLCASSGWTGGATNEKLFFGSGTQLSVL.

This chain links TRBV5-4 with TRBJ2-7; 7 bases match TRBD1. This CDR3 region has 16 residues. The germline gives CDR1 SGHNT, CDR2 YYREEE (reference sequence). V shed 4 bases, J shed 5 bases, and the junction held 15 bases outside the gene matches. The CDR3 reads CASSPEGAKRIDEQYF. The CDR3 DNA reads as TGTGCCAGCAGCCCCGAGGGGGCAAAGAGAATCGACGAGCAGTACTTC.

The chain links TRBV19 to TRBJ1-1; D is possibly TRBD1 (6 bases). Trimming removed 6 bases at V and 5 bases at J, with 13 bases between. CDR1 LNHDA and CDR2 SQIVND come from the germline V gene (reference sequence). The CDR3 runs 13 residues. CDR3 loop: CASSTQGWTEAFF. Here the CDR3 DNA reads TGTGCCAGTAGCACTCAGGGGTGGACTGAAGCTTTCTTT.

The CDR3 bases are TGTGCCAGCAGCGTCTCGGGGAACTCGGAAAAACTGTTTTTT. Protein product: CASSVSGNSEKLFF. The gene calls are TRBV9 and TRBJ1-4; D uncertain. Germline loops: CDR1 SGDLS, CDR2 YYNGEE. The length of the CDR3 is 14 residues. V was cut by 2 bases and J by 8 bases, with 13 bases left in between.

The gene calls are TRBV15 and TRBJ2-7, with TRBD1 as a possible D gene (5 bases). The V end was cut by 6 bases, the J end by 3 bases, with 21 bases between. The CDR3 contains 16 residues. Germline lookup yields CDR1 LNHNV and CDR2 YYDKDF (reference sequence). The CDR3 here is CATRDPKGRARYEQYF. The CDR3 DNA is TGTGCCACCAGGGATCCTAAAGGCAGGGCACGCTACGAGCAGTACTTC.

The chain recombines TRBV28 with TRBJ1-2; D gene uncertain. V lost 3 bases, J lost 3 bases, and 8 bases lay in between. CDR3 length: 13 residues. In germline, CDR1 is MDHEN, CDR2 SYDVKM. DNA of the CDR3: TGTGCCAGCAGTTTGTCCAGGCACTATGGCTACACCTTC. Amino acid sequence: CASSLSRHYGYTF.

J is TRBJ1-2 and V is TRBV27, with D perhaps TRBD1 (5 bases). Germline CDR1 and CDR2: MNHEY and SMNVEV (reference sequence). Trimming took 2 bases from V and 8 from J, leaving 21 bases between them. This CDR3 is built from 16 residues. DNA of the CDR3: TGTGCCAGCAGTTTAGGCGGGGGTGGCAGGGAGGACGGCTACACCTTC. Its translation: CASSLGGGGREDGYTF.